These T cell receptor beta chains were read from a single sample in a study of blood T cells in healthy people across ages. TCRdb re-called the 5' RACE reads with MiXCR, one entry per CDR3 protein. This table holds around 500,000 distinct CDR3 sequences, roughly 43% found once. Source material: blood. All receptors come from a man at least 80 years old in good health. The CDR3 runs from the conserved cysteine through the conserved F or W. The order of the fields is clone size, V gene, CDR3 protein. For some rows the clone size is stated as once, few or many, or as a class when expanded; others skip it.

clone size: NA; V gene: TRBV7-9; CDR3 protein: CASSSPDREATNEKLFF
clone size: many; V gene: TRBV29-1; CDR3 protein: CSVEVLGIGSGLYNEQFF
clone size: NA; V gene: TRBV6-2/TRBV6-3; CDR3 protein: CASSLSLQGAGANVLTF
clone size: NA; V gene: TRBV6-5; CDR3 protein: CASSYSIGTVGELFF
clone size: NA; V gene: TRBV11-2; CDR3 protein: CARSSYRNRAEWEAYEQYF
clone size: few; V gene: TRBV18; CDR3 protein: CASSPPANQETQYF
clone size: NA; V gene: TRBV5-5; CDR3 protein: CASSVVGQGGTSGSYNEQFF
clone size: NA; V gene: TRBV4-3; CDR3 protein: CASSPGPQPYYEQYF
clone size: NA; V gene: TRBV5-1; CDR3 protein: CASSWTGDQEAQYF
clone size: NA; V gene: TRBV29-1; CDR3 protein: CSTGRDTQETQYF
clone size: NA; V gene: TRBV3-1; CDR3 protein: CASSLRTGAPTGDGYTF
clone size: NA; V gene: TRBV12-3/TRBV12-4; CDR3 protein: CASSRSLGDLSYNEQFF
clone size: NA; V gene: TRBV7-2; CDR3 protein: CASSFGLASDTQYF
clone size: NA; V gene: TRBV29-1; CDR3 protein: CSIVTGGHEQFF
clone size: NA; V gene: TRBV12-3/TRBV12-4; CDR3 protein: CASSTPSRDEQYF
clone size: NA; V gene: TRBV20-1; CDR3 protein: CSASETGYNEQFF
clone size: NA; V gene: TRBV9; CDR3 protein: CASSVPPGDTQYF
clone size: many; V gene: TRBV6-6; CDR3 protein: CASTSSGGSVDTQYF
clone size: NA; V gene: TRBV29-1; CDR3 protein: CSVGQQGGSTEAFF
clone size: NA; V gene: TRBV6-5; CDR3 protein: CASSYSMSPYEQYF
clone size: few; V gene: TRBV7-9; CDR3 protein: CASATGSYTEAFF
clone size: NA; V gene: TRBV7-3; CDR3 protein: CASSTPAGGLAGLSYNEQFF
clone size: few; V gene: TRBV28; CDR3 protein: CASSRGLNYGYTF
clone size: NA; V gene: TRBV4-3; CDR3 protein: CASSQQASTVPSGELFF
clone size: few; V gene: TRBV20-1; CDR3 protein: CSARAGDRVSHQPQHF
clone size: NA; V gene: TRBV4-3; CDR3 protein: CASSQEGGYGQPQHF
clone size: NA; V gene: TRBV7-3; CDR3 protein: CASSNTGGWRELFF
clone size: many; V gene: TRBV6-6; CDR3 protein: CASWASGEETQYF
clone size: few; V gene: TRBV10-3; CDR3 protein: CAISESRQQETQYF
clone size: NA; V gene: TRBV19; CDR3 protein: CASSIVRSSGPLTKETQYF
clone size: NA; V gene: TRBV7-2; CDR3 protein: CASSRLGTGAGLAQHF
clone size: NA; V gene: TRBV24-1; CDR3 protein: CATSDRTGKETQYF
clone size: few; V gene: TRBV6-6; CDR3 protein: CASSYRGGGTNEKLFF
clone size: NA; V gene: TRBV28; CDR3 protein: CASSNAGTGGAGTQYF
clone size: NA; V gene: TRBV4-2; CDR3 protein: CASSQERRGGGHQETQYF
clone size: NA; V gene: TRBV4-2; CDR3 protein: CASSPGTGVETQYF
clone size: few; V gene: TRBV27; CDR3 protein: CASSFTGSAYNEQFF
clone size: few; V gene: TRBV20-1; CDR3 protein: CSAINLEGPGELFF
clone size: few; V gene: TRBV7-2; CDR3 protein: CASSLAPRSPYEQYF
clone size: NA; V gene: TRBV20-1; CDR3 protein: CSARDVAGGTANTRELFF
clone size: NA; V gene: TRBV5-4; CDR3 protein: CASSLTGTYNEQYF
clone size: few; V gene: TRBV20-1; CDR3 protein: CSPVGVSAQFF
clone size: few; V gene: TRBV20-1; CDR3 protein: CSASRRLAGVETQYF
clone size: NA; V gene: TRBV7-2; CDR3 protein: CASTRTGFNEQFF
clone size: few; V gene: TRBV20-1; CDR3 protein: CSARFGERETYEQYF
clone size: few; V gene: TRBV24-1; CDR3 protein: CATSVGPFDEQFF
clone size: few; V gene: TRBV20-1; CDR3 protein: CSASRSGNQPQHF
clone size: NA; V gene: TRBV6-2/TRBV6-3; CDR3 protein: CASSLRTRETQYF
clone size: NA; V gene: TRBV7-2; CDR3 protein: CASSLDGASGRKQFF
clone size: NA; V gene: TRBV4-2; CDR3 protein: CASSHLTGGRNTEAFF
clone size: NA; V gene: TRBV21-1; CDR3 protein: CASSKWADLWDTQYF
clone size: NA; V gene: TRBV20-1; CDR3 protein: CSAKPMLRTSREQYF
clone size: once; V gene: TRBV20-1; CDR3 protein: CSVPGGGQGQETQYF
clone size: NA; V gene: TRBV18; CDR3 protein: CASSPGHSNTEAFF
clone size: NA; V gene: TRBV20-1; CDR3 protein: CSAMRVSGANVLTF
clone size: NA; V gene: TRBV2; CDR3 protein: CASRGRGLRTDTQYF
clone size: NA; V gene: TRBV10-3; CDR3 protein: CAISSPRDRGGLEQFF
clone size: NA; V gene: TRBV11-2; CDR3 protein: CASSLDTGFGELFF
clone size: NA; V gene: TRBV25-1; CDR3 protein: CASKPPGSETEAFF
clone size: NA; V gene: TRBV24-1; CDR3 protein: CATSDPTSGPDTQYF